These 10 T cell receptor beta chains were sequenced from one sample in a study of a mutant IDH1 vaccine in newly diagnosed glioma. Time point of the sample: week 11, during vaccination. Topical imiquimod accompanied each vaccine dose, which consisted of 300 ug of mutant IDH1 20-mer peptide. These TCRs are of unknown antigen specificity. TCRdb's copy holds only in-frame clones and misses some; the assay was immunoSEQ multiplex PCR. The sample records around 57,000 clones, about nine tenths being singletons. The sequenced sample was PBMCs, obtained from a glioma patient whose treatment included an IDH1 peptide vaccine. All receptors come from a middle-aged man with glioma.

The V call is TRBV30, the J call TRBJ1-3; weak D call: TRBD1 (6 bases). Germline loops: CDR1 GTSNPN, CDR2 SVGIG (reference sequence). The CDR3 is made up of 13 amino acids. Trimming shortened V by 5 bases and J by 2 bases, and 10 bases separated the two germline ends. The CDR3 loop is CAWGGRAGNTIYF. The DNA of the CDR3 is TGTGCCTGGGGGGGCAGGGCTGGAAACACCATATATTTT.

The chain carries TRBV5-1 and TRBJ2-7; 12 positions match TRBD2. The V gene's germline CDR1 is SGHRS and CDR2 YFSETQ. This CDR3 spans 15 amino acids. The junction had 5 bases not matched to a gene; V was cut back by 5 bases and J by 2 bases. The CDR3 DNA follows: TGCGCCAGCAGTGGACTAGCGGGAACTACCTACGAGCAGTACTTC. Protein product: CASSGLAGTTYEQYF.

The CDR3 loop is CASSYNPGLHEQYF. The CDR3 region has the DNA TGTGCCAGCAGCTACAACCCGGGCTTGCACGAGCAGTACTTC. This chain connects TRBV5-5 to TRBJ2-7; D not certain. Germline CDR1 reads SGHKS; CDR2 reads YYEKEE (reference sequence). Trimming took 3 bases from V and 5 from J, leaving 15 bases between them. This CDR3 contains 14 residues.

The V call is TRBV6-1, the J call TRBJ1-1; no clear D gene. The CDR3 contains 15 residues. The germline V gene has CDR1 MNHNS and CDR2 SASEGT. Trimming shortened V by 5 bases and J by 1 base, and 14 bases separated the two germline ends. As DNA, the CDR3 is TGTGCCAGCAGTACCTTCCAATTTTGGAACACTGAAGCTTTCTTT. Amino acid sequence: CASSTFQFWNTEAFF.

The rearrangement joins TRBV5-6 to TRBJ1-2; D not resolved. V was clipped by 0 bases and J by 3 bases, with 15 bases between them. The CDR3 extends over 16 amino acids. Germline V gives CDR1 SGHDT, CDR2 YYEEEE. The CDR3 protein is CASSLDNLGDYYGYTF. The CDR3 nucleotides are TGTGCCAGCAGCTTGGACAATTTGGGTGACTACTATGGCTACACCTTC.

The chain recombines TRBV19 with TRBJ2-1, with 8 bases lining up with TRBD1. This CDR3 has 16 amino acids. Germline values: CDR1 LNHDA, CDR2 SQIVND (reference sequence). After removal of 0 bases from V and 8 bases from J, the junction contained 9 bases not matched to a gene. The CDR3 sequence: CASSIDRTGTLHEQFF. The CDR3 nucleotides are TGTGCCAGTAGTATAGATCGGACAGGGACTCTCCATGAGCAGTTCTTC.

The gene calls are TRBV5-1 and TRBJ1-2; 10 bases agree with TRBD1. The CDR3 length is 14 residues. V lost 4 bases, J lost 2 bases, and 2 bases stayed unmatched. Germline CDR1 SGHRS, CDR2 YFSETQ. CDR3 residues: CASSPDRGNYGYTF. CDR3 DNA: TGCGCCAGCAGCCCGGACAGGGGGAACTATGGCTACACCTTC.

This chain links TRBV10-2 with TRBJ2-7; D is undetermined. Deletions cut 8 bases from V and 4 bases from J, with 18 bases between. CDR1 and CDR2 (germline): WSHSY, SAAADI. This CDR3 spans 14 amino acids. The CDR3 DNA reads TGCGCCAGCTCAGCTCTGGGTTTTTCGTACGAGCAGTACTTC. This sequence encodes CASSALGFSYEQYF.

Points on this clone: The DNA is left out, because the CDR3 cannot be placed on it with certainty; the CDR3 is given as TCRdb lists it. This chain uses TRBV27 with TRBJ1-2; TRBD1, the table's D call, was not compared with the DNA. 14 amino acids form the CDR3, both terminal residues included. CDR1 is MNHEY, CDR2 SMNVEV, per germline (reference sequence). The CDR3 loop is CASSTSTGRYGYTF.

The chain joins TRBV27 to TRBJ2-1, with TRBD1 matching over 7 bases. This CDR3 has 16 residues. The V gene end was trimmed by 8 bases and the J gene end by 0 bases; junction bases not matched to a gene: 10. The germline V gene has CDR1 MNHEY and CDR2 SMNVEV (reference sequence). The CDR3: CASGQTGFSSYNEQFF. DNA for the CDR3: TGTGCCAGCGGCCAGACAGGGTTTAGCTCCTACAATGAGCAGTTCTTC.